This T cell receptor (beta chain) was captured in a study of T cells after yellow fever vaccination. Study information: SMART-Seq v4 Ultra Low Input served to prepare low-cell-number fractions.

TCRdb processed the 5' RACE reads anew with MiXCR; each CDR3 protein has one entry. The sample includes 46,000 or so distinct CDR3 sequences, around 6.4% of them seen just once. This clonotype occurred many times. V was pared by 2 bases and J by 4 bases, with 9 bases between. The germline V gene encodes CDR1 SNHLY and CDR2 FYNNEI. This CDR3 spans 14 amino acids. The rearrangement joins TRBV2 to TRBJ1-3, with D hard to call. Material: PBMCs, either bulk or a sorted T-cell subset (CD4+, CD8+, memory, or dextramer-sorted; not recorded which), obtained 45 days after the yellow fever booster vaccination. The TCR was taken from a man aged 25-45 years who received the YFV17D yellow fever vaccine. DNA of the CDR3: TGTGCCAGCAGTGAACACCAAACGGGAAACACCATATATTTT. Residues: CASSEHQTGNTIYF.